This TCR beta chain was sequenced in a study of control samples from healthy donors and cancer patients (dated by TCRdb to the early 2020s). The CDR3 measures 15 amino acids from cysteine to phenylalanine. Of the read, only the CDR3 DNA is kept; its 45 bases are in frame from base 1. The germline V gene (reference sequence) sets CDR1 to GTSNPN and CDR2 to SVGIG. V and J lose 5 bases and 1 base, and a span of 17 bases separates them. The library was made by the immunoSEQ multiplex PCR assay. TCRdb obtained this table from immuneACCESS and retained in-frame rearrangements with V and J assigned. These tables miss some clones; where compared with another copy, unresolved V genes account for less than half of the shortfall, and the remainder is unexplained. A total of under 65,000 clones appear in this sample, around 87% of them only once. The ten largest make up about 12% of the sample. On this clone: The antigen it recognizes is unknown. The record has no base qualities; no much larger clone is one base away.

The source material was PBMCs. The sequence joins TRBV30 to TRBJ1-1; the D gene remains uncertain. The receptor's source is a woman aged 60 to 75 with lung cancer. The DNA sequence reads TGTGCCTGGGCCCCGACGGGAGGGCCGAACACTGAAGCTTTCTTT. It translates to CAWAPTGGPNTEAFF.